Given below is one T cell receptor beta chain in context. This sample is drawn from a study of blood T cell repertoires in COVID-19. The overall study: COVID-19 samples from acute and convalescent phases originated in the United States, Italy and Spain.

This CDR3 has 14 amino acids. Germline V gene lookup returns CDR1 SGHRS and CDR2 YFSETQ. J gave up 2 bases and V 7 bases, and 6 bases lay outside the gene matches. In the original processing: Estimation of nucleated cell counts was performed using reference gene primer amplification. Here immunoSEQ multiplex PCR was the method, and the copy in TCRdb shows in-frame clones only, minus some. That table gives V, J and clone size, and the DNA gave D and trimming. The table lists approximately 90,000 clones, approximately 89% of them singletons, with under 8% in the top ten. This chain uses TRBV5-1 with TRBJ2-3, with TRBD2 matching over 8 bases. The sequence derives from a human donor with acute or convalescent COVID-19. The donor label of this sample is uncertain. The specimen was peripheral blood. CDR3 sequence reads: CASRRSGDTDTQYF. The CDR3 region has the DNA TGCGCCAGCCGCCGTAGCGGGGACACAGATACGCAGTATTTT.